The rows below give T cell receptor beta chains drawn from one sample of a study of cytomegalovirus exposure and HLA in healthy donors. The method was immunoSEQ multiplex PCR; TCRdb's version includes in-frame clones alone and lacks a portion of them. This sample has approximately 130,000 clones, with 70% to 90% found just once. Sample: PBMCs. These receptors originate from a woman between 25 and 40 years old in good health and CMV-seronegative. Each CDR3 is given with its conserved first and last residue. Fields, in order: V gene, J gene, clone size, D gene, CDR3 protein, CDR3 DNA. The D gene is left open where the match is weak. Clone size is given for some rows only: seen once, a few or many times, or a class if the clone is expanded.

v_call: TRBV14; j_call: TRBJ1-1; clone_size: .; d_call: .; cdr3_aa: CASSSQNAEAFF; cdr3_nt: TGTGCCAGCAGCTCGCAGAACGCTGAAGCTTTCTTT
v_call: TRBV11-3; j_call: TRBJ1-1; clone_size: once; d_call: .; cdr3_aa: CASSFGGQPQVGAFF; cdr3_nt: TGTGCCAGCAGCTTCGGTGGACAACCTCAAGTCGGGGCTTTCTTT
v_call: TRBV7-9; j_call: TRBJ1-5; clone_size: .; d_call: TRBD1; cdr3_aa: CASSSTGTGNQPQHF; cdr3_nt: TGTGCCAGCAGCTCTACCGGGACAGGTAATCAGCCCCAGCATTTT
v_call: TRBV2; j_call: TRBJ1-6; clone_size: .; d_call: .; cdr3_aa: CASSQGQGINSPLHF; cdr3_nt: TGTGCCAGCAGCCAGGGGCAGGGGATAAATTCACCCCTCCACTTT
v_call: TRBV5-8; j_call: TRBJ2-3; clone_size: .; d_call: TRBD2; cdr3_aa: CAGGLAGGPSTDTQYF; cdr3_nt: TGTGCAGGAGGGCTAGCGGGGGGACCTAGCACAGATACGCAGTATTTT
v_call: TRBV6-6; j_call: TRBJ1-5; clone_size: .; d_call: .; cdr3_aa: CASSYTGGSNQPQHF; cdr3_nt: TGTGCCAGCAGTTATACGGGGGGTAGCAATCAGCCCCAGCATTTT
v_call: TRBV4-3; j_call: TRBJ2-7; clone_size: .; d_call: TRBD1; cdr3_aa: CASSQDDRGDRYEQYF; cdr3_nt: TGCGCCAGCAGCCAAGATGACAGGGGAGACCGCTACGAGCAGTACTTC
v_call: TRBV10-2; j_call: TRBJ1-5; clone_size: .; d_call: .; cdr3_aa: CASGTNNQPQHF; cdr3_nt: TGCGCCAGCGGGACAAACAATCAGCCCCAGCATTTT
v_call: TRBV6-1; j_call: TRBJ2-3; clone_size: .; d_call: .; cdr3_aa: CASSERQVTDTQYF; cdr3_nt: TGTGCCAGCAGTGAAAGGCAGGTCACAGATACGCAGTATTTT
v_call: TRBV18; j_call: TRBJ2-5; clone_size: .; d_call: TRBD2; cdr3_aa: CASSPGLAGGETQYF; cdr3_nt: TGTGCCAGCTCACCGGGACTAGCGGGGGGAGAGACCCAGTACTTC
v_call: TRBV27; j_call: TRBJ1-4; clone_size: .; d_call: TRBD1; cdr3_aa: CASRLKGTGVANEKLFF; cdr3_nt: TGTGCCAGCAGACTAAAGGGGACAGGGGTCGCAAATGAAAAACTGTTTTTT
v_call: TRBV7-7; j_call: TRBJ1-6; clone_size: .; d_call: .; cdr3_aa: CASSFRIEAAYNSPLHF; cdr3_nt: TGTGCCAGCAGCTTTCGAATCGAGGCAGCTTATAATTCACCCCTCCACTTT
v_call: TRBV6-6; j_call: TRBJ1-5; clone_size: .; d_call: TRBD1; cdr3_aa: CASSYTQWTGDQPQHF; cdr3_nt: TGTGCCAGCAGTTACACCCAATGGACAGGGGACCAGCCCCAGCATTTT
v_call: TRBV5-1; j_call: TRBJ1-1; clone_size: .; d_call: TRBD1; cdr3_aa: CASSLEGQMNTEAFF; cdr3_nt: TGCGCCAGCAGCTTGGAGGGACAGATGAACACTGAAGCTTTCTTT
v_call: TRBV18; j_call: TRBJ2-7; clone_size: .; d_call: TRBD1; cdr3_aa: CASSPPTGQVSEQYF; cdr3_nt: TGTGCCAGCTCACCACCGACGGGACAGGTCTCGGAGCAGTACTTC
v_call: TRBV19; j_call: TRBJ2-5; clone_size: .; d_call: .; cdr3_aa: CASSIWQGQETQYF; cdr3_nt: TGTGCCAGTAGTATTTGGCAGGGGCAAGAGACCCAGTACTTC
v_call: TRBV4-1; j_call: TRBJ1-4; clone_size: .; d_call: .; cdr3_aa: CASSQGTITTNEKLFF; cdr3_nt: TGCGCCAGCAGCCAAGGGACAATAACAACTAATGAAAAACTGTTTTTT
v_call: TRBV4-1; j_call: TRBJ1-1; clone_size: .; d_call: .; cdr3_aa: CASSQDRVRGKGNTEAFF; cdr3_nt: TGCGCCAGCAGCCAAGATCGTGTCAGGGGTAAGGGGAACACTGAAGCTTTCTTT
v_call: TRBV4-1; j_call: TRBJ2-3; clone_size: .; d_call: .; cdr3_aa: CASSPPGWEQGDNTDTQYF; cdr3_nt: TGCGCCAGCAGCCCCCCGGGGTGGGAACAGGGAGATAACACAGATACGCAGTATTTT
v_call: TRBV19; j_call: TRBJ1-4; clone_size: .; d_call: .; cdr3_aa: CASRQNNEKLFF; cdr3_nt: TGTGCCAGTCGACAGAACAATGAAAAACTGTTTTTT
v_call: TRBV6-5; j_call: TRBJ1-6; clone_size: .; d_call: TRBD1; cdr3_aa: CASSYSMSRGNSPLHF; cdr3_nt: TGTGCCAGCAGTTACTCGATGTCCAGGGGGAATTCACCCCTCCACTTT
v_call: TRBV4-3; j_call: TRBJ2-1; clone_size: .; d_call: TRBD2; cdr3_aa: CASSHRGLAGIEQFF; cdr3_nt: TGCGCCAGCAGCCACCGGGGACTAGCGGGGATTGAGCAGTTCTTC
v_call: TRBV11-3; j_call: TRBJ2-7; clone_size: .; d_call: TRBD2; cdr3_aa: CASSTRKGLADEQYF; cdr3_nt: TGTGCCAGCAGCACCAGGAAGGGACTAGCGGACGAGCAGTACTTC
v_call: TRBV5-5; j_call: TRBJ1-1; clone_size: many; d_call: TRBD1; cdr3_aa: CASSWGQNEAFF; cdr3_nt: TGTGCCAGCAGCTGGGGACAGAATGAAGCTTTCTTT
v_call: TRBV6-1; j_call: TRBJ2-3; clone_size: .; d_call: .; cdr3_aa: CASSEAGASTDTQYF; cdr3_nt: TGTGCCAGCAGTGAGGCGGGGGCGTCGACAGATACGCAGTATTTT
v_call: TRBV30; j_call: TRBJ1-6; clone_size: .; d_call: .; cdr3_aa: CAWARLPGQNSPLHF; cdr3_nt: TGTGCCTGGGCAAGATTACCTGGACAGAATTCACCCCTCCACTTT
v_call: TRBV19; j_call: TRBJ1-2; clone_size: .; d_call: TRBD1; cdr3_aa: CASSIPGTGDGYTF; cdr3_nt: TGTGCCAGTAGTATCCCCGGGACAGGGGATGGCTACACCTTC
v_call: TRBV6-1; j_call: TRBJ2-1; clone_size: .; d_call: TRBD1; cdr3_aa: CAQGQGFNEQFF; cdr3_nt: TGTGCACAGGGGCAGGGATTCAATGAGCAGTTCTTC
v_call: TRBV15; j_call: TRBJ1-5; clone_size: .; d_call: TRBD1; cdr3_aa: CATSRGDRRSNQPQHF; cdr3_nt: TGTGCCACCAGCAGAGGGGACAGACGGAGCAATCAGCCCCAGCATTTT
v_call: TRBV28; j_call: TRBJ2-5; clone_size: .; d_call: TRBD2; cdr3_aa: CASTTGLAGRGQTQYF; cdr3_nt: TGTGCCAGCACTACCGGACTAGCGGGGCGCGGGCAGACCCAGTACTTC